This is a list of T cell receptor beta chains from one sample in a study of T cells in Graves' hyperthyroidism and ophthalmopathy. TCRdb reprocessed the multiplex PCR reads with MiXCR, giving one entry per CDR3 protein. The top ten clones hold about 5% of a sample with a few hundred thousand distinct CDR3 sequences, roughly 13% of them seen once. Sequencing input: blood. Receptors were obtained from a woman younger than 35 with Graves' hyperthyroidism. CDR3s include the opening cysteine and the closing phenylalanine or tryptophan. D genes are given only for firm matches. Part of the rows lack a size; the others show once, few, many or a class for expanded clones.

V	J	D	size	DNA	CDR3
TRBV7-9	TRBJ1-1	TRBD1	many	TGTGCCAGCAGCCAAACAGGGGGCCTAGGGGACACTGAAGCTTTCTTT	CASSQTGGLGDTEAFF
TRBV5-1	TRBJ2-3	TRBD2	.	TGCGCCAGCAGCTTAGGCTGGGCGGGACTAGCGTCCCCAGGGTCCACAGATACGCAGTATTTT	CASSLGWAGLASPGSTDTQYF
TRBV10-3	TRBJ2-7	.	many	TGTGCCATCAGTGAGCAGGGCACCGAGCAGTACTTC	CAISEQGTEQYF
TRBV11-2	TRBJ2-7	.	.	TGTGCCAGCAGATTAAAGCGGAACTCCTACGAGCAGTACTTC	CASRLKRNSYEQYF
TRBV27	TRBJ2-3	.	few	TGTGCCAGCAGTTCCCGGGACAATCGCTTTGCAGATACGCAGTATTTT	CASSSRDNRFADTQYF
TRBV3-1	TRBJ2-3	.	many	TGTGCCAGCAGCCAAGTCGGAGATACGCAGTATTTT	CASSQVGDTQYF
TRBV5-6	TRBJ2-3	.	.	TGTGCCAGCAGCTTTTCGGCTAGCCCAGATACGCAGTATTTT	CASSFSASPDTQYF
TRBV3-1	TRBJ2-1	.	many	TGTGCCAGCAGCCAATCTAGCTACAATGAGCAGTTCTTC	CASSQSSYNEQFF
TRBV7-2	TRBJ1-4	.	many	TGTGCCAGCAGCCCTGACAGATGGGGAGAAAAACTGTTTTTT	CASSPDRWGEKLFF
TRBV29-1	TRBJ2-1	TRBD2	.	TGCAGCTTACGACTAGCGGGGTACAATGAGCAGTTCTTC	CSLRLAGYNEQFF
TRBV5-6	TRBJ2-5	TRBD2	many	TGTGCCAGCAGCTTGTGGCTAGCGGGAATTCAAGAGACCCAGTACTTC	CASSLWLAGIQETQYF
TRBV7-2	TRBJ2-3	TRBD2	many	TGTGCCAGCAGCTTAGTGGCTAGCGGGAGGGGGAGCACAGATACGCAGTATTTT	CASSLVASGRGSTDTQYF
TRBV3-1	TRBJ2-7	TRBD1	many	TGTGCCAGCAGCCTGTGGAACAGGGGTTACGAGCAGTACTTC	CASSLWNRGYEQYF
TRBV20-1	TRBJ2-1	.	many	TGCAGTGCTAGAGATCAGGCAGGGGGGCACATAGCCAATGAGCAGTTCTTC	CSARDQAGGHIANEQFF
TRBV29-1	TRBJ2-7	.	few	TGCAGCGTTGAAGTGGGTGGGCCCGAGCAGTACTTC	CSVEVGGPEQYF
TRBV25-1	TRBJ2-7	.	few	TGTGCCAGCAGTGAACTGGGCTTGGAGCAGTACTTC	CASSELGLEQYF
TRBV7-9	TRBJ2-5	.	many	TGTGCCAGCAGCTTCCCAACCGCAGGGGCGCAAGAGACCCAGTACTTC	CASSFPTAGAQETQYF
TRBV11-3	TRBJ2-1	TRBD2	many	TGTGCCAGCAGCTTAGGCACCGGGACTAGCGGGAACAATGAGCAGTTCTTC	CASSLGTGTSGNNEQFF
TRBV24-1	TRBJ1-5	TRBD1	.	TGTGCCACCAGTGATTTTATGGACAGGGGTTTTATTCAGCCCCAGCATTTT	CATSDFMDRGFIQPQHF
TRBV27	TRBJ1-5	.	many	TGTGCCAGCAGTTTCCGGGGGCCCGCTCAGCCCCAGCATTTT	CASSFRGPAQPQHF
TRBV6-1	TRBJ2-3	.	few	TGTGCCAGCAGCCCCCGGCTCCTCACCACAGATACGCAGTATTTT	CASSPRLLTTDTQYF
TRBV12-3/TRBV12-4	TRBJ1-2	.	many	TGTGCCAGCAGTTTCGGGACAAACTCGGAAGGCTACACCTTC	CASSFGTNSEGYTF
TRBV6-6	TRBJ2-5	.	many	TGTGCCAGCAGTTACTCGGGCGCGTATAAAGGGACCCAGTACTTC	CASSYSGAYKGTQYF
TRBV12-3/TRBV12-4	TRBJ2-5	.	once	TGTGCCAGCAGTGTTACAGGGCCGCGGGAGACCCAGTACTTC	CASSVTGPRETQYF
TRBV7-9	TRBJ1-1	.	many	TGTGCCAGCAGCTTAGCGTCCGGTGAAGCTTTCTTT	CASSLASGEAFF
TRBV18	TRBJ1-4	.	many	TGTGCCAGCTCAACAAACTCCCAGGGATTAAATGAAAAACTGTTTTTT	CASSTNSQGLNEKLFF
TRBV6-5	TRBJ2-3	.	many	TGTGCCAGCAGTTACTCGCAGACAACCACAGATACGCAGTATTTT	CASSYSQTTTDTQYF
TRBV9	TRBJ1-2	.	.	TGTGCCAGCAGCCCCAGGGGAGAGGGCTATGGCTACACCTTC	CASSPRGEGYGYTF
TRBV6-1	TRBJ2-7	TRBD2	.	TGTGCCAGCACCAGACCGTTTTTCGGAGCGGGGGGAGTACCCTCCCACGAGCAGTACTTC	CASTRPFFGAGGVPSHEQYF
TRBV19	TRBJ1-2	.	few	TGTGCCAGTAGTTCGGGACTGTGGGGCTACACCTTC	CASSSGLWGYTF
TRBV28	TRBJ1-5	.	many	TGTGCCAGCAGTTTAGTCGACAGAGACAATCAGCCCCAGCATTTT	CASSLVDRDNQPQHF
TRBV28	TRBJ2-3	TRBD2	.	TGTGCCAGCACCTTTCCGGGAGCGGGAGCAGATACGCAGTATTTT	CASTFPGAGADTQYF